The clone carrying this T cell receptor beta chain was counted a few times. The CDR3 is made up of 14 amino acids. The V end was cut by 6 bases, the J end by 4 bases, with 18 bases between. Germline CDR1 DFQATT, CDR2 SNEGSKA (reference sequence). This entry belongs to a study of T-cell reconstitution after alpha-beta-depleted transplantation in children. Preparation of the TCRbeta library was carried out with unique molecular identifiers. TCRdb called the PCR reads again in MiXCR, with one record for every CDR3 protein. The sample yields 350,000 to 400,000 distinct CDR3 sequences, about an eighth seen once.

The material was PBMCs, obtained from the stem cell graft. This sequence originates from a human donor who donated a stem cell graft to a child with Fanconi anemia. The chain employs TRBV20-1 and TRBJ1-1; a weak D match, TRBD1 (6 bases). Here the CDR3 DNA reads TGCAGTGCCCTAGGGGGGGGGGCGAGCACTGAAGCTTTCTTT. It encodes CSALGGGASTEAFF.